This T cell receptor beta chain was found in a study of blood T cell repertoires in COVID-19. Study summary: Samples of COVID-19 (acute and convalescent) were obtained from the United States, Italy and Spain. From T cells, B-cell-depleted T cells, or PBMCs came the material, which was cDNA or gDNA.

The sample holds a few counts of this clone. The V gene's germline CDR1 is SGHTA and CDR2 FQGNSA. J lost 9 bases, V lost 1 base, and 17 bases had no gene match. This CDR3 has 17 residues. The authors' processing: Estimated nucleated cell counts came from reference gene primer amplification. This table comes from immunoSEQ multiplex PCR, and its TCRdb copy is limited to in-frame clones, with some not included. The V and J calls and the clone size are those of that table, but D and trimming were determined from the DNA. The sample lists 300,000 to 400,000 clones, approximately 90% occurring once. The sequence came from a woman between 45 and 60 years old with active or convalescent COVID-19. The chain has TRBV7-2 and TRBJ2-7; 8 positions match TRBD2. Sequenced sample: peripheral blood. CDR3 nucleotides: TGTGCCAGCAGCTTAGTGGGCGGGGGGACCCACTCTAGTATGCAGTACTTC. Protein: CASSLVGGGTHSSMQYF.